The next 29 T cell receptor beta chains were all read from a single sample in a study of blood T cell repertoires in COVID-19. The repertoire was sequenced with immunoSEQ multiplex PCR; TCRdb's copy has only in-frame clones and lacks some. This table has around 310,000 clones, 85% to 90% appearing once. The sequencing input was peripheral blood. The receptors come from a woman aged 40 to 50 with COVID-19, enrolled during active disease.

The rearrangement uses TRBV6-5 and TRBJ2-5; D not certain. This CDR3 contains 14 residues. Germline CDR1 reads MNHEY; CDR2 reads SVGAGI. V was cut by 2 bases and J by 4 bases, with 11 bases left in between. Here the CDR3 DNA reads TGTGCCAGCAGTTACCTGTCTAGAATAGAGACCCAGTACTTC. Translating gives CASSYLSRIETQYF.

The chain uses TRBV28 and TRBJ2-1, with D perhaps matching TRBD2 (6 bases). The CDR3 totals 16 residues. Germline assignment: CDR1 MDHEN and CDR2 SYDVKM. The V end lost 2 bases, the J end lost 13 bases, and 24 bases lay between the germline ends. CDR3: CASSLRGAGLVVGQFF. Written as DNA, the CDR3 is TGTGCCAGCAGTTTACGAGGGGCGGGACTTGTGGTGGGACAGTTCTTC. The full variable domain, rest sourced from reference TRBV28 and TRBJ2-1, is DVKVTQSSRYLVKRTGEKVFLECVQDMDHENMFWYRQDPGLGLRLIYFSYDVKMKEKGDIPEGYSVSREKKERFSLILESASTNQTSMYLCASSLRGAGLVVGQFFGPGTRLTVL.

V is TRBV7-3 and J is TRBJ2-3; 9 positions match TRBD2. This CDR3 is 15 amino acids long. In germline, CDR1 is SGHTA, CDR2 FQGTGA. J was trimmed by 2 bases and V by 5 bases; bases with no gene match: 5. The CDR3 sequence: CASSHSGGPTDTQYF. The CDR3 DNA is TGTGCCAGCAGCCACAGCGGGGGGCCCACAGATACGCAGTATTTT.

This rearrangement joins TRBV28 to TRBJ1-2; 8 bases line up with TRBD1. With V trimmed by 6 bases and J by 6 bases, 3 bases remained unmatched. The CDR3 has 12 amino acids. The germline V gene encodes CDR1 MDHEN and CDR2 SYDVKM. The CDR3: CASRQGADGYTF. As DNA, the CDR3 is TGTGCCAGCAGGCAGGGGGCGGATGGCTACACCTTC.

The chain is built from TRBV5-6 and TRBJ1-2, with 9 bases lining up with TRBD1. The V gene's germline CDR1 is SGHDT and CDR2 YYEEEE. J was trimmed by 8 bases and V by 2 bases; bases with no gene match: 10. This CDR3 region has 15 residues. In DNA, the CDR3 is TGTGCCAGCAGCTTTGGCCCCGAGACAGGGGGAGGCTACACCTTC. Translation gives CASSFGPETGGGYTF. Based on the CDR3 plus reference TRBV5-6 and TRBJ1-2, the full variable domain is DAGVTQSPTHLIKTRGQQVTLRCSPKSGHDTVSWYQQALGQGPQFIFQYYEEEERQRGNFPDRFSGHQFPNYSSELNVNALLLGDSALYLCASSFGPETGGGYTFGSGTRLTVV.

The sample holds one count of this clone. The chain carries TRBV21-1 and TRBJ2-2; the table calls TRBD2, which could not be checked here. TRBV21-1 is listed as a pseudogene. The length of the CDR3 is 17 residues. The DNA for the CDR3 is TGTGCCAGCAGCATTTTGTTTGGGTCCCGGGGCACCGGGGAGCTGTTTTTT. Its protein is CASSILFGSRGTGELFF.

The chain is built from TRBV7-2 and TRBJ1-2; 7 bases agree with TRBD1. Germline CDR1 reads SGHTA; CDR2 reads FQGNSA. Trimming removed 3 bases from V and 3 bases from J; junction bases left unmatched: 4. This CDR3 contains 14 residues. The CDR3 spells CASSLGTEHYGYTF. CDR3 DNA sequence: TGTGCCAGCAGCTTGGGGACAGAACACTATGGCTACACCTTC.

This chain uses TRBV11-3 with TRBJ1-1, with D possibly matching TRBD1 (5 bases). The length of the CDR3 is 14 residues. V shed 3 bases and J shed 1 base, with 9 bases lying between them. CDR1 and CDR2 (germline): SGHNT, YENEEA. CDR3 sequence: CASSFGQGNTEAFF. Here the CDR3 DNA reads TGTGCCAGCAGCTTCGGGCAGGGGAACACTGAAGCTTTCTTT.

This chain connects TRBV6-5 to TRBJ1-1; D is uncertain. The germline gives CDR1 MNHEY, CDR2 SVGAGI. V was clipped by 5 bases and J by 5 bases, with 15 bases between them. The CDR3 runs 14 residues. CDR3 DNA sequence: TGTGCCAGCAGTCCCCAACCGCGGGAAACTGAAGCTTTCTTT. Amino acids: CASSPQPRETEAFF.

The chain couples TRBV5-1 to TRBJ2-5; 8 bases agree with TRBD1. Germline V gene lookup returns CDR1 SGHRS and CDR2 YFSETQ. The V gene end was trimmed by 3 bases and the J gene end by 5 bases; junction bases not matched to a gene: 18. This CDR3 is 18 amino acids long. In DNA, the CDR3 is TGCGCCAGCAGCTCAGAGGACAGGGCCTCGTTCCTCCGGGAGACCCAGTACTTC. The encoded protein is CASSSEDRASFLRETQYF. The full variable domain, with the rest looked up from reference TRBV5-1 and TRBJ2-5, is KAGVTQTPRYLIKTRGQQVTLSCSPISGHRSVSWYQQTPGQGLQFLFEYFSETQRNKGNFPGRFSGRQFSNSRSEMNVSTLELGDSALYLCASSSEDRASFLRETQYFGPGTRLLVL.

CDR3: CASSEAGVYTEAFF. The CDR3 coding sequence is TGTGCCAGCAGTGAAGCAGGGGTTTACACTGAAGCTTTCTTT. The V gene is TRBV2, the J gene TRBJ1-1, with TRBD1 as a possible D gene (5 bases). Germline V CDR1 and CDR2: SNHLY, FYNNEI. The CDR3 sequence is 14 residues long. Trimming pared 0 bases from V and 3 bases from J, leaving 8 bases between.

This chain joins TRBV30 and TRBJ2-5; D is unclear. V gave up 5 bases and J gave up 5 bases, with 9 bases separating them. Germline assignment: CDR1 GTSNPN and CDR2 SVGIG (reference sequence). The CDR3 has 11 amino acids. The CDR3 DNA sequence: TGTGCCTGGGACATCGGGGAGACCCAGTACTTC. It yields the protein CAWDIGETQYF.

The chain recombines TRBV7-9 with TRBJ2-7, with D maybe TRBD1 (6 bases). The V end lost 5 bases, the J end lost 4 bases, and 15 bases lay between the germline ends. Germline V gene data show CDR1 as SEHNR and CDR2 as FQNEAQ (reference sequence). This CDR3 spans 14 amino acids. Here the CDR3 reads CASSPSDRNYEQYF. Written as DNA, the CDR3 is TGTGCCAGCAGCCCCTCGGACAGAAATTACGAGCAGTACTTC. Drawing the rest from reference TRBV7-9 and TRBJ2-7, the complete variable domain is DTGVSQNPRHKITKRGQNVTFRCDPISEHNRLYWYRQTLGQGPEFLTYFQNEAQLEKSRLLSDRFSAERPKGSFSTLEIQRTEQGDSAMYLCASSPSDRNYEQYFGPGTRLTVT.

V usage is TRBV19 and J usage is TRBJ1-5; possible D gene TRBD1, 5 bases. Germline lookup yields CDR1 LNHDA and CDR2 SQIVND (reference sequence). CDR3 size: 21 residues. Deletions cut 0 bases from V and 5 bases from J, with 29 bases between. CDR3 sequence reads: CASSIDILGGRIPYRDQPQHF. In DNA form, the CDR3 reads TGTGCCAGTAGTATAGATATTCTCGGGGGTCGGATCCCTTATCGGGATCAGCCCCAGCATTTT.

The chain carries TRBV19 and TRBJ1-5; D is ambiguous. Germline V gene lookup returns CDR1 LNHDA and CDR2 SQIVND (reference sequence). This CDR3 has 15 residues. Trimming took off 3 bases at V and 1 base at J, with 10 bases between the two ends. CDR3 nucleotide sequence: TGTGCCAGTAGTATCACGGTCCTCAGCAATCAGCCCCAGCATTTT. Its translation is CASSITVLSNQPQHF.

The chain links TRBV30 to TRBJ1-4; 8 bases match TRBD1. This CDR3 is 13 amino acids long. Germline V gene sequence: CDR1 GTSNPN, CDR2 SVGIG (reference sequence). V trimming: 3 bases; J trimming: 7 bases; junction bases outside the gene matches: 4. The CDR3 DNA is TGTGCCTGGAGCGGACAGGGTGGTGAAAAACTGTTTTTT. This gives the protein CAWSGQGGEKLFF. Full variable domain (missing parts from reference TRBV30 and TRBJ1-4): SQTIHQWPATLVQPVGSPLSLECTVEGTSNPNLYWYRQAAGRGLQLLFYSVGIGQISSEVPQNLSASRPQDRQFILSSKKLLLSDSGFYLCAWSGQGGEKLFFGSGTQLSVL.

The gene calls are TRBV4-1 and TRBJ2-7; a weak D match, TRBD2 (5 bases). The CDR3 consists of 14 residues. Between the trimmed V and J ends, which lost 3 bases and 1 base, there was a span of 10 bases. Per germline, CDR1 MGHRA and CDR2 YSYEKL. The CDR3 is CASSHPWRSYEQYF. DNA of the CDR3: TGCGCCAGCAGCCATCCCTGGAGGTCCTACGAGCAGTACTTC.

In DNA form, the CDR3 reads TGTGCCAGCAGCCCGGCCCAGGTCGCACGGGGGTTTTTT. This codes for CASSPAQVARGFF. The chain couples TRBV7-9 to TRBJ2-2; a weak D match, TRBD2 (5 bases). Germline values: CDR1 SEHNR, CDR2 FQNEAQ (reference sequence). V dropped 5 bases and J dropped 16 bases, with 20 bases sitting between them. The CDR3 spans 13 residues.

The CDR3 reads CAISEAGKASNTGELFF. The DNA of the CDR3 is TGTGCCATCAGTGAGGCGGGAAAAGCCTCGAACACCGGGGAGCTGTTTTTT. The chain recombines TRBV10-3 with TRBJ2-2; tentatively, D is TRBD2 (6 bases). Deletions cut 2 bases from V and 0 bases from J, with 13 bases between. Per the germline V gene, CDR1 is ENHRY and CDR2 is SYGVKD. CDR3 length: 17 amino acids.

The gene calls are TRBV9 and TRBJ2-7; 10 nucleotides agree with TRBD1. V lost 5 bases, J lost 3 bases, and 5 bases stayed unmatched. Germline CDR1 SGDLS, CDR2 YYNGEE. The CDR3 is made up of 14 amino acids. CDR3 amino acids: CASSAGTGDYEQYF. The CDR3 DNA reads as TGTGCCAGCAGTGCCGGGACAGGGGACTACGAGCAGTACTTC.

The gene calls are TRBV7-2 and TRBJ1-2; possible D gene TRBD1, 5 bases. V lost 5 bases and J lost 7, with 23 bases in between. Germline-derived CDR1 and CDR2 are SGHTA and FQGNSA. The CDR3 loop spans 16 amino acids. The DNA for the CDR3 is TGTGCCAGCAGCCACGGATCGCGAGGCCAGGGATTTGGCTACACCTTC. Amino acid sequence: CASSHGSRGQGFGYTF.

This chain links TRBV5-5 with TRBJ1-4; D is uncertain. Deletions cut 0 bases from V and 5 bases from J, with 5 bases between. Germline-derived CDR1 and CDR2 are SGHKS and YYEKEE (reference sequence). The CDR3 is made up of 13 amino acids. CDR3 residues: CASSLAQNEKLFF. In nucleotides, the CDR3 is TGTGCCAGCAGCTTGGCACAAAATGAAAAACTGTTTTTT. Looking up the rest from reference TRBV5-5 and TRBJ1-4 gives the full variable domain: DAGVTQSPTHLIKTRGQQVTLRCSPISGHKSVSWYQQVLGQGPQFIFQYYEKEERGRGNFPDRFSARQFPNYSSELNVNALLLGDSALYLCASSLAQNEKLFFGSGTQLSVL.

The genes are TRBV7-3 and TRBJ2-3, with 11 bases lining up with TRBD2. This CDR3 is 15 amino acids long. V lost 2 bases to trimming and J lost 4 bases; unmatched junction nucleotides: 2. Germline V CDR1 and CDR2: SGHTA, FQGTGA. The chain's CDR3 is CASSLGGLAADTQYF. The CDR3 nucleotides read TGTGCCAGCAGCTTAGGGGGACTAGCGGCAGATACGCAGTATTTT.

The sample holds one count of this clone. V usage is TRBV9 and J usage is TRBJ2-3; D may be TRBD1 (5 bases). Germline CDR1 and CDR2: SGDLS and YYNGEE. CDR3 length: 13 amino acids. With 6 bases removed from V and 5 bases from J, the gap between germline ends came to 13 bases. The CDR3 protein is CASNSGLEDTQYF. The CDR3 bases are TGTGCCAGCAATTCAGGGTTGGAAGATACGCAGTATTTT.

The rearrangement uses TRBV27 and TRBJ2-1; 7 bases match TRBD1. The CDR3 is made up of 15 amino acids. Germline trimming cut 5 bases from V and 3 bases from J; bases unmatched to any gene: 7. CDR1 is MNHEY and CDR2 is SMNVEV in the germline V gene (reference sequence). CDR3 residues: CASSLRQGNYNEQFF. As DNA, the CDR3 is TGTGCCAGCAGTCTTCGACAGGGAAACTACAATGAGCAGTTCTTC.

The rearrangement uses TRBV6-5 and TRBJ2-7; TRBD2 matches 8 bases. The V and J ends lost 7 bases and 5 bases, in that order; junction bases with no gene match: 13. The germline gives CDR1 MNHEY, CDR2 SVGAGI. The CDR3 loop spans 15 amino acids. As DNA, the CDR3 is TGTGCCAGCACGTTCGGGGGGGGTTCGGTAGACGAGCAGTACTTC. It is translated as CASTFGGGSVDEQYF.

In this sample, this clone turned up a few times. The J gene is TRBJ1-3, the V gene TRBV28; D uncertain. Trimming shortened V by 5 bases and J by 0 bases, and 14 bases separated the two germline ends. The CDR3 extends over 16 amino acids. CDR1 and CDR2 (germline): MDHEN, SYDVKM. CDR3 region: CASSSVGLNSGNTIYF. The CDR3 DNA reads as TGTGCCAGCAGTAGCGTCGGACTGAACTCTGGAAACACCATATATTTT.

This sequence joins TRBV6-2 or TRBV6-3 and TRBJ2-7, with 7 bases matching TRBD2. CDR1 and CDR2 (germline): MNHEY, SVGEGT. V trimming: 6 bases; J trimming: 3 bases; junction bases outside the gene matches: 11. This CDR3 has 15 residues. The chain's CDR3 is CASSPMGGSYYEQYF. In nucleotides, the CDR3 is TGTGCCAGCAGCCCGATGGGCGGGAGCTACTACGAGCAGTACTTC.

The CDR3 DNA is TGTGCCAGCAGTTTGGGCTCTCCGGGACTATTGAACACCGGGGAGCTGTTTTTT. Its translation: CASSLGSPGLLNTGELFF. The chain is built from TRBV27 and TRBJ2-2; 7 nucleotides match TRBD2. Germline CDR1 and CDR2: MNHEY and SMNVEV (reference sequence). There are 18 residues in the CDR3. The V gene end was trimmed by 3 bases and the J gene end by 1 base; junction bases not matched to a gene: 11.